This T cell receptor beta chain was captured in a study of blood T cells in healthy people across ages. Study-wide results and caveats: Naive and antigen-experienced cells were not separated, limiting conclusive comparison.

This CDR3 has 12 amino acids. CDR1 is SGHVS and CDR2 is FQNEAQ in the germline V gene. With regard to this clonotype: What it recognizes is unknown. At one end, the junction sequence differs from germline, possibly due to a read error.

Alongside a J-beta primer mix, a sample-barcoded 5' primer served in a second PCR lasting roughly 7 to 12 cycles. TCRdb reprocessed the 5' RACE reads via MiXCR and lists one record per CDR3 protein. The sample lists over a million distinct CDR3 sequences, around 25% occurring once. This sample was also put to use in a study of T cells of mothers and their children. This second study says: Donation came from a few healthy Caucasian mothers together with their six children. Overlap ran slightly, non-significantly higher for related than unrelated mother-child pairs.

Material: blood. The genes are TRBV7-8 and TRBJ2-1; unclear D gene. The source of this sequence is a girl aged 2 to 9 in good health. The DNA for the CDR3 is TGTGCCAGCAACTTACAAGGCAATGAGCAGTTCTTC. Its protein product is CASNLQGNEQFF. The variable domain in full, completed from reference TRBV7-8 and TRBJ2-1, reads GAGVSQSPRYKVAKRGQDVALRCDPISGHVSLFWYQQALGQGPEFLTYFQNEAQLDKSGLPSDRFFAERPEGSVSTLKIQRTQQEDSAVYLCASNLQGNEQFFGPGTRLTVL.